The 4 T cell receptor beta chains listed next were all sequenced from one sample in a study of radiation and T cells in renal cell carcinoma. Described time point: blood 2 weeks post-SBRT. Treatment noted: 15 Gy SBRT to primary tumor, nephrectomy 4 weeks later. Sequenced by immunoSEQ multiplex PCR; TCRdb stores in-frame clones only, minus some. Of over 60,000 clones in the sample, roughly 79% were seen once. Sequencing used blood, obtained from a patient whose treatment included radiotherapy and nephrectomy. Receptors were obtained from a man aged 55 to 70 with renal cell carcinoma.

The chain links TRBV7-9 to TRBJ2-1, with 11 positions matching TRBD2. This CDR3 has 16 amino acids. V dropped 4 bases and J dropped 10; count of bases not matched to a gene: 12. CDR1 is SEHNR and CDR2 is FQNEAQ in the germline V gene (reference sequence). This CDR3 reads CASSSGLAGHQREQFF. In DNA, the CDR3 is TGTGCCAGCAGCTCCGGACTAGCGGGTCACCAGAGGGAGCAGTTCTTC. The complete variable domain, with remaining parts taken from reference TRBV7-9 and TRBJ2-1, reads DTGVSQNPRHKITKRGQNVTFRCDPISEHNRLYWYRQTLGQGPEFLTYFQNEAQLEKSRLLSDRFSAERPKGSFSTLEIQRTEQGDSAMYLCASSSGLAGHQREQFFGPGTRLTVL.

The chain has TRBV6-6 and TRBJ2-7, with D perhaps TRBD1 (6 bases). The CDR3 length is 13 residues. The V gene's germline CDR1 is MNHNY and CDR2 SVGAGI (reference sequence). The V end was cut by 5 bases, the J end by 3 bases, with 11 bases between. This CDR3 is CASSRQDYYEQYF. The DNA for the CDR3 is TGTGCCAGCAGTCGACAGGATTACTACGAGCAGTACTTC.

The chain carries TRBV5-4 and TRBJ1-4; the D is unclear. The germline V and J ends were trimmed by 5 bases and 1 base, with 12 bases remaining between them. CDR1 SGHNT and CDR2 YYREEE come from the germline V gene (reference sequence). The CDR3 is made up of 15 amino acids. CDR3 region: CASSIQSLTNEKLFF. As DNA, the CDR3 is TGTGCCAGCAGTATTCAGAGTCTAACTAATGAAAAACTGTTTTTT.

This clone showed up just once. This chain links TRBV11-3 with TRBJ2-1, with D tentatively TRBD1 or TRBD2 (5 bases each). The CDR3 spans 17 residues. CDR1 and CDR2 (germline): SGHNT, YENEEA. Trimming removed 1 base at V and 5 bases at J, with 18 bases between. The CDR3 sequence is CASSLGGGEGPHNEQFF. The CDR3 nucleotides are TGTGCCAGCAGCTTAGGAGGCGGCGAGGGGCCCCACAATGAGCAGTTCTTC.